Shown below are 17 T cell receptor beta chains from a single sample sequenced in a study of T-cell reconstitution after alpha-beta-depleted transplantation in children. TCRbeta library construction was performed incorporating unique molecular identifiers. TCRdb re-called the PCR reads through MiXCR, storing one row per CDR3 protein. In the table there are 280,000 or so distinct CDR3 sequences, around a tenth of which are singletons. The sample consisted of peripheral blood, taken 180 days after TCRalphabeta/CD19-depleted stem cell transplant. The source of these receptors is a male patient between 2 and 10 years old who had a stem cell transplant for chronic granulomatous disease, so the T cells may come from the graft donor.

This clonotype was detected many times. J is TRBJ2-1 and V is TRBV15, with 8 positions matching TRBD1. This CDR3 is 16 amino acids long. Germline values: CDR1 LNHNV, CDR2 YYDKDF (reference sequence). V was clipped by 9 bases and J by 3 bases; unmatched bases: 13. DNA of the CDR3: TGTGCCACTGAGGGGCTCGGGACAGGCTACTACAATGAGCAGTTCTTC. Protein: CATEGLGTGYYNEQFF.

This clonotype has just a few counts. The chain couples TRBV18 to TRBJ2-1; 10 nucleotides agree with TRBD2. The J segment lost 5 bases and the V segment lost 5 bases, leaving 12 bases of the junction unmatched. The CDR3 covers 17 residues. Germline assignment: CDR1 KGHSH and CDR2 LQKENI. The CDR3 loop is CASSSNIAGGGHNEQFF. CDR3 in DNA: TGTGCCAGCTCATCTAACATAGCGGGAGGAGGGCACAATGAGCAGTTCTTC.

This chain links TRBV30 with TRBJ1-2; unclear D gene. In germline, CDR1 is GTSNPN, CDR2 SVGIG (reference sequence). The CDR3 spans 13 residues. Trimming stripped 3 bases from V and 8 bases from J, with 16 bases between. The CDR3 region is CAWRRPLFGGYTF. CDR3 nucleotide sequence: TGTGCCTGGAGGAGACCCCTTTTTGGGGGCTACACCTTC.

This clonotype has ten or more counts. CDR3 sequence reads: CASSAGMNTEAFF. CDR3 nucleotides: TGCGCCAGCAGCGCCGGCATGAACACTGAAGCTTTCTTT. This rearrangement joins TRBV5-1 to TRBJ1-1; D unclear. Deletions cut 4 bases from V and 0 bases from J, with 7 bases between. Germline values: CDR1 SGHRS, CDR2 YFSETQ. The length of the CDR3 is 13 residues. Complete variable domain (other parts from reference TRBV5-1 and TRBJ1-1): KAGVTQTPRYLIKTRGQQVTLSCSPISGHRSVSWYQQTPGQGLQFLFEYFSETQRNKGNFPGRFSGRQFSNSRSEMNVSTLELGDSALYLCASSAGMNTEAFFGQGTRLTVV.

In its sample, this clonotype was seen many times. The chain has TRBV14 and TRBJ2-2; 9 positions match TRBD1. Germline values: CDR1 SGHDN, CDR2 FVKESK. This CDR3 is 21 amino acids long. With 1 base clipped from V and 5 bases from J, the junction kept 20 bases outside the gene matches. The CDR3 reads CASSQGLNLQGAGWWTGELFF. The CDR3 DNA reads as TGTGCCAGCAGCCAAGGCCTCAATCTACAGGGGGCCGGGTGGTGGACCGGGGAGCTGTTTTTT. Together with reference TRBV14 and TRBJ2-2, the CDR3 gives the full variable domain: EAGVTQFPSHSVIEKGQTVTLRCDPISGHDNLYWYRRVMGKEIKFLLHFVKESKQDESGMPNNRFLAERTGGTYSTLKVQPAELEDSGVYFCASSQGLNLQGAGWWTGELFFGEGSRLTVL.

This clonotype was seen repeatedly, ten times or more. This chain links TRBV29-1 with TRBJ2-7; possibly TRBD1 for D (6 bases). Germline V CDR1 and CDR2: SQVTM, ANQGSEA. This CDR3 region has 13 residues. Trimming removed 4 bases at V and 6 bases at J, with 16 bases between. The DNA of the CDR3 is TGCAGCGTTGGGTCACAGGGAATTGGCGAGCAGTACTTC. Its protein is CSVGSQGIGEQYF.

This clonotype was seen many times. The rearrangement joins TRBV7-2 to TRBJ2-2, with D hard to call. Between the trimmed V and J ends, which lost 1 base and 7 bases, there was a span of 13 bases. The CDR3 spans 15 residues. From germline, CDR1 is SGHTA and CDR2 FQGNSA. The CDR3 DNA reads TGTGCCAGCAGCTTAGTTGTCACTGCCCTCGGGGAGCTGTTTTTT. Its translation is CASSLVVTALGELFF.

This clonotype has at least ten counts. V gene TRBV7-8 combines with J gene TRBJ2-1; perhaps D is TRBD1 or TRBD2 (7 bases each). The germline CDR1 and CDR2 sequences are SGHVS and FQNEAQ. V was clipped by 0 bases and J by 4 bases, with 19 bases between them. The length of the CDR3 is 18 residues. CDR3 bases: TGTGCCAGCAGCTTAGCGTTTCGGAGGGAGGGACAGTACAATGAGCAGTTCTTC. Translation gives CASSLAFRREGQYNEQFF.

The genes are TRBV4-2 and TRBJ2-3, with D unresolved. Germline V lookup: CDR1 LGHNA, CDR2 YNFKEQ. Trimming took 0 bases from V and 6 from J, leaving 10 bases between them. This CDR3 spans 14 amino acids. The CDR3 region is CASSQDLPIDTQYF. The CDR3 coding sequence is TGTGCCAGCAGCCAAGACCTCCCAATCGATACGCAGTATTTT.

This chain links TRBV4-1 with TRBJ2-7; no definite D call. Germline V gene data show CDR1 as MGHRA and CDR2 as YSYEKL. This CDR3 is built from 14 residues. The V gene lost 3 bases and the J gene lost 5 bases, with 14 bases spanning the gap. CDR3 DNA: TGCGCCAGCAGCCACCTTGGGCCTCAGGACGAGCAGTACTTC. Translated: CASSHLGPQDEQYF.

Concerning this clonotype: A much larger clone sits a single nucleotide away, making a read error possible. The rearrangement uses TRBV4-2 and TRBJ2-7, with 12 bases fitting TRBD1. CDR3 length: 15 amino acids. Germline CDR1 and CDR2: LGHNA and YNFKEQ. The CDR3 region is CSSSRGTGGYYEQYF. CDR3 sequence (DNA): TGTTCCAGCAGCCGAGGGACAGGGGGCTACTACGAGCAGTACTTC.

This clonotype was seen repeatedly, ten times or more. The chain uses TRBV21-1 and TRBJ2-7; TRBD1, the table's D call, lacks a check against the DNA. TRBV21-1 counts as a pseudogene. The length of the CDR3 is 18 residues. The CDR3 spells CASSNVLNTDRRRHEQYF. In DNA, the CDR3 is TGTGCCAGCAGCAACGTCCTAAACACGGACAGGAGGAGACACGAGCAGTACTTC.

This clonotype was picked up many times. The chain links TRBV7-2 to TRBJ1-5; D is perhaps TRBD1 (5 bases). The CDR3 length is 17 residues. The germline CDR1 and CDR2 sequences are SGHTA and FQGNSA. The V and J ends lost 8 bases and 5 bases respectively, with 25 bases between them. In nucleotides, the CDR3 is TGTGCCAGCGGCCATACGAGGGGTATCAGGGCGGATCAGCCCCAGCATTTT. It yields the protein CASGHTRGIRADQPQHF.

This clonotype was seen ten or more times. The gene calls are TRBV6-1 and TRBJ2-1, with D perhaps matching TRBD1 or TRBD2 (7 bases each). With 7 bases removed from V and 6 bases from J, the gap between germline ends came to 22 bases. The length of the CDR3 is 16 residues. Germline V lookup: CDR1 MNHNS, CDR2 SASEGT. CDR3 nucleotide sequence: TGTGCCAGCATCCTTCAGGGGGGGTTTGGGGCCAATGAGCAGTTCTTC. Residues: CASILQGGFGANEQFF.

This clonotype was observed many times. The chain couples TRBV29-1 to TRBJ2-7, with D possibly matching TRBD1 (6 bases). The ends were cut back, 1 base at V and 2 bases at J, with 6 bases in the middle. The CDR3 extends over 12 amino acids. In germline, CDR1 is SQVTM, CDR2 ANQGSEA. The CDR3 sequence: CSVEGDTYEQYF. In DNA, the CDR3 is TGCAGCGTTGAAGGGGACACCTACGAGCAGTACTTC.

This clonotype was detected ten times or more. V is TRBV5-1 and J is TRBJ2-7; D not resolved. This CDR3 is 14 amino acids long. The germline V gene has CDR1 SGHRS and CDR2 YFSETQ. V gave up 7 bases and J gave up 2 bases, with 16 bases separating them. The CDR3 DNA is TGCGCCAGCTCTCGGATGTCGGGTCCCTACGAGCAGTACTTC. This translates into CASSRMSGPYEQYF.

This clonotype was seen ten or more times. V is TRBV28 and J is TRBJ1-5, with D hard to call. CDR3 size: 15 residues. Germline assignment: CDR1 MDHEN and CDR2 SYDVKM. The V end was cut by 8 bases, the J end by 2 bases, with 16 bases between. The CDR3 here is CASPRAGAGNQPQHF. The CDR3, as DNA: TGTGCCAGCCCCCGGGCGGGTGCTGGCAATCAGCCCCAGCATTTT.